Each of the 2 T cell receptor beta chains below was sequenced from the same sample in a study of CD8 T cells in ankylosing spondylitis (dated by TCRdb to about 2017). Receptors were amplified or captured by 5' RACE. The sequencer listed for this sample is Illumina HiSeq 2500. The raw public reads went through TCRdb reprocessing: fastp at Q25, MiXCR clone calling, in-frame beta chains kept. Every entry covers one CDR3 protein and lists the most common genes and DNA from its rows. The sample has roughly 230,000 distinct CDR3 sequences on record, 15% to 20% of them singletons. The top ten hold more than 25% of the sample. The sample comprised blood, either unsorted or a sorted T cell fraction (not recorded which). The receptor source for this set is a male donor with ankylosing spondylitis or in good health (not recorded which).

The chain is built from TRBV10-3 and TRBJ2-5; D possibly uses TRBD1 or TRBD2 (6 bases each). The CDR3 consists of 15 residues. Per germline, CDR1 ENHRY and CDR2 SYGVKD. Trimming stripped 2 bases from V and 2 bases from J, with 12 bases between. CDR3 nucleotide sequence: TGTGCCATCAGTGAGCTAGAGGGGGGACAAGAGACCCAGTACTTC. Encoded protein: CAISELEGGQETQYF.

This clonotype has only a few counts. The gene calls are TRBV3-1 and TRBJ2-7; 10 bases agree with TRBD2. Germline trimming cut 4 bases from V and 4 bases from J; bases unmatched to any gene: 7. The CDR3 is 15 residues long. Germline assignment: CDR1 LGHDT and CDR2 YNNKEL (reference sequence). CDR3 coding DNA: TGTGCCAGCAGCCCAAAGACTAGCGGGCCTTACGAGCAGTACTTC. Residues: CASSPKTSGPYEQYF.